The present T cell receptor (beta chain) was sequenced within a study of shared clonotypes between healthy human individuals. On the study more broadly: Each donor had three CD4 naive, three CD4 memory, two CD8 naive and one CD8 memory plate. Study-wide findings and caveats: In general, naive subsets displayed greater estimated richness than memory subsets did.

Authors' processing steps: Quality scores were absent from the junction-only immunoSEQ sequences, so filtering differed. Repertoires were generated with immunoSEQ multiplex PCR, while TCRdb's copy carries only in-frame clones and drops some. That table gives V, J and clone size, and the DNA gave D and trimming. The profile shows 550,000 to 800,000 clones, about 90% of them singletons. The CDR3 consists of 16 residues. The V gene lost 0 bases and the J gene lost 6 bases, with 15 bases spanning the gap. Looked up from germline, CDR1 is MGHRA and CDR2 is YSYEKL. For this clone: The target antigen is unknown.

The origin of this receptor is a man between 18 and 35 years old in good health. Some clones in this sample may be carry-over from other donors' samples. Sequencing was performed on memory CD8+ T cells from PBMCs. Subset indicated: CD45RO+ cells pooled with CCR7-negative TemRA cells. The V and J genes are TRBV4-1 and TRBJ2-1; D might be TRBD2 (5 bases). The CDR3 coding sequence is TGCGCCAGCAGCCAAGATTGGGGAGCCGGGGTCAATGAGCAGTTCTTC. Translating it yields CASSQDWGAGVNEQFF.